What follows are 7 T cell receptor beta chains derived from one specimen sequenced in a study of blood T cell repertoires in COVID-19. The assay was immunoSEQ multiplex PCR, and TCRdb's table has in-frame clones only and misses some. The top ten clones hold roughly 6.7% of a sample with 100,000 to 150,000 clones, 65% to 90% of them seen once. Specimen: peripheral blood. The source of these receptors is a man older than 75 with active or convalescent COVID-19.

For this clone: A single base separates this from a much larger clone, so it may be a read error. The chain recombines TRBV6-5 with TRBJ1-2, with 7 bases lining up with TRBD1. The ends lost 6 bases at V and 1 base at J; junction bases unmatched: 2. The CDR3 extends over 13 amino acids. Germline-derived CDR1 and CDR2 are MNHEY and SVGAGI. The CDR3 is CASSRDSNYGYTF. The DNA for the CDR3 is TGTGCCAGCAGCCGGGACAGTAACTATGGCTACACCTTC.

The V call is TRBV5-1, the J call TRBJ1-1, with D unresolved. Germline values: CDR1 SGHRS, CDR2 YFSETQ. This CDR3 has 14 residues. Trimming pared 2 bases from V and 1 base from J, leaving 9 bases between. The CDR3 DNA is TGCGCCAGCAGCTTCCGTCCCGGGAACACTGAAGCTTTCTTT. This gives the protein CASSFRPGNTEAFF.

J is TRBJ1-5 and V is TRBV27, with TRBD1 matching 7 bases. Germline V lookup: CDR1 MNHEY, CDR2 SMNVEV (reference sequence). The CDR3 contains 19 residues. Trimming cost V 0 bases and J 0 bases; bases outside gene matches: 11. CDR3 coding DNA: TGTGCCAGCAGTTTATCGTCCCCTAACAGGGGTCATAGCAATCAGCCCCAGCATTTT. Amino acid sequence: CASSLSSPNRGHSNQPQHF.

The rearrangement joins TRBV7-7 to TRBJ1-2; the D gene is possibly TRBD1 (5 bases). Trimming took 6 bases from V and 8 from J, leaving 16 bases between them. Germline CDR1 and CDR2: SSHAT and FNYEAQ (reference sequence). The CDR3 has 13 residues. CDR3 protein: CASSNGGFGGYTF. CDR3 nucleotides: TGTGCCAGCAGTAATGGGGGGTTCGGAGGCTACACCTTC.

Only a few counts were recorded for this clone. The V and J genes are TRBV27 and TRBJ1-5, with D possibly TRBD1 on 5 matching bases. CDR1 and CDR2 (germline): MNHEY, SMNVEV (reference sequence). This CDR3 region has 14 residues. The V gene lost 4 bases and the J gene lost 4 bases, with 11 bases spanning the gap. CDR3: CASSSGWGNQPQHF. The CDR3 bases are TGTGCCAGCAGTTCAGGGTGGGGAAATCAGCCCCAGCATTTT.

J is TRBJ2-2 and V is TRBV5-8, with TRBD2 identical over 9 bases. This CDR3 spans 14 amino acids. In germline, CDR1 is SGHTS, CDR2 YDEGEE. V shed 2 bases and J 5 bases; nucleotides not matched to a gene: 1. The chain's CDR3 is CASSFSGSTGELFF. The CDR3 bases are TGTGCCAGCAGCTTTAGCGGGAGTACCGGGGAGCTGTTTTTT. Variable domain in full (rest from reference TRBV5-8 and TRBJ2-2): EAGVTQSPTHLIKTRGQQATLRCSPISGHTSVYWYQQALGLGLQFLLWYDEGEERNRGNFPPRFSGRQFPNYSSELNVNALELEDSALYLCASSFSGSTGELFFGEGSRLTVL.

The chain links TRBV5-1 to TRBJ1-6; tentatively, D is TRBD1 (6 bases). V lost 7 bases and J 0 bases, leaving 14 bases between the germline ends. From germline, CDR1 is SGHRS and CDR2 YFSETQ. The CDR3 has 16 residues. CDR3 residues: CASSMGGGSYNSPLHF. CDR3 nucleotides: TGCGCCAGCTCGATGGGAGGGGGCTCCTATAATTCACCCCTCCACTTT.